One and the same sample provided the 3 T cell receptor beta chains below, sequenced in a study of T cells after yellow fever vaccination. One entry per CDR3 protein, called by TCRdb with MiXCR from the 5' RACE reads. This sample has approximately 550,000 distinct CDR3 sequences, with roughly 14% found just once. Sequences were derived from PBMCs, sampled on the day of the yellow fever booster vaccination. All receptors come from a man between 25 and 39 years old who received the YFV17D yellow fever vaccine.

The chain links TRBV12-5 to TRBJ2-2, with D possibly called TRBD1 or TRBD2 (7 bases each). V was cut by 4 bases and J by 6 bases, with 15 bases left in between. The CDR3 is 15 amino acids. Germline CDR1 is LGHNT and CDR2 is FRNRAP. This CDR3 reads CASGSIQGRAGELFF. CDR3 DNA sequence: TGTGCTAGTGGTTCGATACAGGGGAGGGCCGGGGAGCTGTTTTTT.

The V and J genes are TRBV3-1 and TRBJ2-1; 9 bases fit TRBD2. Unmatched junction bases numbered 10, after V lost 4 bases and J lost 9 bases. The CDR3 has 15 residues. Germline V gene data show CDR1 as LGHDT and CDR2 as YNNKEL (reference sequence). In DNA form, the CDR3 reads TGTGCCAGCAGCCCCCGCGTAGCGGGAGTGGGTGAGCAGTTCTTC. It translates to CASSPRVAGVGEQFF.

This clonotype has a handful of counts. This chain joins TRBV5-1 and TRBJ2-5, with 7 bases aligning to TRBD2. Unmatched junction bases numbered 4, after V lost 5 bases and J lost 0 bases. Germline CDR1 and CDR2: SGHRS and YFSETQ. This CDR3 is 14 amino acids long. CDR3 loop: CASSAGRHQETQYF. The CDR3 DNA follows: TGCGCCAGCAGTGCCGGGAGGCACCAAGAGACCCAGTACTTC.